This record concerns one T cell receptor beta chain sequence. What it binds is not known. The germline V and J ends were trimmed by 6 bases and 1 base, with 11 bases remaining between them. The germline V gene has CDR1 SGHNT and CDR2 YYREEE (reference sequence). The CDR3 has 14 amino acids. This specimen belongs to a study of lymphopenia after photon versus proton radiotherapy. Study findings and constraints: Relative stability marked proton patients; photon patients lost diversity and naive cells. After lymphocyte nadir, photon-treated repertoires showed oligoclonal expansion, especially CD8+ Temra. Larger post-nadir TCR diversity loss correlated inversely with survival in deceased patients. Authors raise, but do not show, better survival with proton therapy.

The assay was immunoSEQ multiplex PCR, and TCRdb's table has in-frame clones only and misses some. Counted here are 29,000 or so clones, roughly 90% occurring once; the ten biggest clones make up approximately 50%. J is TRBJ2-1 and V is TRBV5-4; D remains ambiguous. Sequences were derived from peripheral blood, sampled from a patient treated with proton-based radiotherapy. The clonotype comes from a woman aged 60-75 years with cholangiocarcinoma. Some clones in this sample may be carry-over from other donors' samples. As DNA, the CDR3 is TGTGCCAGCAACCCGGCTTTTTCCTACAATGAGCAGTTCTTC. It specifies CASNPAFSYNEQFF.